The rows below give T cell receptor beta chains drawn from one sample of a study of glioma-infiltrating T cells. TCRdb reprocessed the multiplex PCR reads with MiXCR, giving one entry per CDR3 protein. This table holds some 160,000 distinct CDR3 sequences, roughly 45% found once. Source material: glioma tissue, nonneoplastic brain tissue, or PBMCs (not recorded which). The origin of the receptors is a human donor with low-grade glioma or glioblastoma, undergoing nonglioma brain surgery, or in good health (not recorded which). The conserved cysteine and the conserved F or W are not part of the CDR3 here. Each record gives: V gene, J gene, CDR3 protein.

TRBV29-1	TRBJ2-3	SVVLPSTDTQY
TRBV27	TRBJ1-1	ASNSLRGLNTEAF
TRBV6-1	TRBJ2-5	ASESSGQETKY
TRBV3-1	TRBJ2-1	ASSQSGTSGKGEQF
TRBV27	TRBJ2-3	ASRLLRTDTQY
TRBV5-5	TRBJ1-1	ASSLGVAEAF
TRBV27	TRBJ2-3	ASSHLISGISADTQY
TRBV19	TRBJ1-2	ASSIRTGMDYGYT
TRBV20-1	TRBJ2-7	SARDQKRGNNEQY
TRBV3-1	TRBJ2-7	ASSLSVAGGSYEQY
TRBV18	TRBJ2-1	ASSPGQGWAEKF
TRBV2	TRBJ2-1	ASSKQLAGDYNEQF
TRBV29-1	TRBJ1-1	SVERDGESEAF
TRBV3-1	TRBJ2-3	ASSQDSGSTDTQY
TRBV14	TRBJ2-1	ASSQGQGNEQF
TRBV28	TRBJ1-5	ASSRGTGGHQPQH
TRBV14	TRBJ1-3	ASSQGASPPGNTIY
TRBV2	TRBJ2-4	ASQSGTKNIQY
TRBV28	TRBJ1-1	ASVNGGRNTEAF
TRBV20-1	TRBJ1-2	SATKQGGGYT
TRBV29-1	TRBJ2-5	SDGTGFSETQY
TRBV6-1	TRBJ2-1	ASSLAGEANEQF
TRBV20-1	TRBJ2-5	SFGVTETQY
TRBV7-2	TRBJ1-1	ASSARTGTEDL
TRBV29-1	TRBJ2-5	SVEGQLHQETQY
TRBV19	TRBJ1-4	ASRSGATNEKLF
TRBV9	TRBJ2-5	ASSFSPRETQY
TRBV20-1	TRBJ2-1	SAGGAGNYNEQF
TRBV7-2	TRBJ2-3	ASRIRGTDTQY
TRBV12-3/TRBV12-4	TRBJ2-1	ATYSLGAQNEQF
TRBV20-1	TRBJ2-5	SASPGGGETQY
TRBV5-6	TRBJ2-2	ASSLTNTGELF
TRBV28	TRBJ2-5	ASTEREGRETQY
TRBV28	TRBJ2-2	VSGQDTNTGELF